A single sample is the source of the 26 T cell receptor beta chains below, sequenced in a study of cytotoxic CD8 clonotypes in ibrutinib-treated CLL (dated by TCRdb to the early 2020s). Preparation of the library involved the immunoSEQ multiplex PCR assay. What TCRdb holds here is the immuneACCESS table cut down to in-frame rearrangements. Part of the clones is not present; checked against another copy, under half of the missing clones reflect an unresolved V gene, and the others are unexplained. The sample table contains almost 85,000 clones; only one count was recorded for about 86% of them. The ten largest clonotypes hold 5.4% of the sample. Specimen: PBMCs, collected before ibrutinib treatment. These receptors were obtained from a human donor with chronic lymphocytic leukemia.

The chain uses TRBV28 and TRBJ2-3, with 7 bases that match TRBD2. The V segment lost 5 bases and the J segment 3 bases; nucleotides outside the gene matches: 8. The CDR3 is made up of 15 amino acids. Per germline, CDR1 MDHEN and CDR2 SYDVKM. The CDR3 reads CASSHAGEATDTQYF. CDR3 nucleotide sequence: TGTGCCAGCAGTCACGCGGGAGAGGCGACAGATACGCAGTATTTT. The variable domain in full, completed from reference TRBV28 and TRBJ2-3, reads DVKVTQSSRYLVKRTGEKVFLECVQDMDHENMFWYRQDPGLGLRLIYFSYDVKMKEKGDIPEGYSVSREKKERFSLILESASTNQTSMYLCASSHAGEATDTQYFGPGTRLTVL.

This chain joins TRBV18 and TRBJ2-5; D perhaps matches TRBD1 (6 bases). V was pared by 1 base and J by 4 bases, with 19 bases between. Germline CDR1 reads KGHSH; CDR2 reads LQKENI. CDR3 length: 17 amino acids. The CDR3 sequence is CASSPLSLWQGLETQYF. CDR3 in DNA: TGTGCCAGCTCACCACTCTCCTTATGGCAGGGGTTAGAGACCCAGTACTTC.

This clone appeared a single time. The V and J genes are TRBV2 and TRBJ2-7; the D gene is possibly TRBD1 (5 bases). CDR1 and CDR2 from the germline V gene are SNHLY and FYNNEI. Trimming shortened V by 4 bases and J by 4 bases, and 11 bases separated the two germline ends. The CDR3 runs to 13 residues. This CDR3 reads CASSVTVRYEQYF. Here the CDR3 DNA reads TGTGCCAGCAGTGTGACAGTGAGGTACGAGCAGTACTTC.

V and J are TRBV6-5 and TRBJ2-1, with TRBD1 matching over 10 bases. Germline assignment: CDR1 MNHEY and CDR2 SVGAGI. The CDR3 runs 16 residues. V lost 4 bases, J lost 3 bases, and 6 bases stayed unmatched. DNA of the CDR3: TGTGCCAGCAGTTCATCCGGGACAGGGGTCTACAATGAGCAGTTCTTC. Residues: CASSSSGTGVYNEQFF.

The chain has TRBV6-1 and TRBJ2-2; no definite D call. This CDR3 contains 15 residues. Trimming left V 0 bases short and J 5 bases short, with 10 bases between. The V gene's germline CDR1 is MNHNS and CDR2 SASEGT. CDR3: CASSEAFSWTGELFF. The CDR3 bases are TGTGCCAGCAGTGAAGCATTCAGTTGGACCGGGGAGCTGTTTTTT.

The chain carries TRBV27 and TRBJ1-3; no clear D gene. CDR1 and CDR2 from the germline V gene are MNHEY and SMNVEV (reference sequence). V lost 5 bases to trimming and J lost 0 bases, with 8 bases between them. The CDR3 extends over 14 amino acids. Here the CDR3 DNA reads TGTGCCAGCAGTAAGGTTAGCTCTGGAAACACCATATATTTT. Its protein product is CASSKVSSGNTIYF.

V usage is TRBV2 and J usage is TRBJ1-1; 8 bases map to TRBD1. The V segment lost 6 bases and the J segment 0 bases; nucleotides outside the gene matches: 6. The CDR3 sequence is 15 residues long. Germline CDR1 is SNHLY and CDR2 is FYNNEI. The CDR3 here is CASRAGQGLNTEAFF. DNA of the CDR3: TGTGCCAGCAGGGCTGGACAGGGATTGAACACTGAAGCTTTCTTT. The full variable domain, completed using reference TRBV2 and TRBJ1-1, is EPEVTQTPSHQVTQMGQEVILRCVPISNHLYFYWYRQILGQKVEFLVSFYNNEISEKSEIFDDQFSVERPDGSNFTLKIRSTKLEDSAMYFCASRAGQGLNTEAFFGQGTRLTVV.

The J gene is TRBJ1-1, the V gene TRBV5-4; weak D call: TRBD1 (5 bases). Germline V CDR1 and CDR2: SGHNT, YYREEE (reference sequence). The CDR3 has 15 residues. The V end was cut by 4 bases, the J end by 0 bases, with 13 bases between. In DNA, the CDR3 is TGTGCCAGCAGCGGGACCACGAGAATGAACACTGAAGCTTTCTTT. It yields the protein CASSGTTRMNTEAFF.

This chain joins TRBV19 and TRBJ2-7; 8 nucleotides line up with TRBD1. J lost 0 bases, V lost 4 bases, and 5 bases had no gene match. This CDR3 is built from 15 residues. Germline CDR1 and CDR2: LNHDA and SQIVND (reference sequence). Written as DNA, the CDR3 is TGTGCCAGTAGTAGCCGACAGGGGACCTCCTACGAGCAGTACTTC. Translation: CASSSRQGTSYEQYF. The complete variable domain, with remaining parts taken from reference TRBV19 and TRBJ2-7, reads DGGITQSPKYLFRKEGQNVTLSCEQNLNHDAMYWYRQDPGQGLRLIYYSQIVNDFQKGDIAEGYSVSREKKESFPLTVTSAQKNPTAFYLCASSSRQGTSYEQYFGPGTRLTVT.

The genes are TRBV7-9 and TRBJ1-3; unclear D gene. Germline-derived CDR1 and CDR2 are SEHNR and FQNEAQ (reference sequence). V lost 1 base to trimming and J lost 0 bases, with 7 bases between them. CDR3 length: 15 residues. The CDR3: CASSLGRGSGNTIYF. The CDR3 DNA reads TGTGCCAGCAGCTTAGGACGAGGCTCTGGAAACACCATATATTTT.

The chain uses TRBV18 and TRBJ1-1; D gene ambiguous. CDR3 length: 13 residues. Germline assignment: CDR1 KGHSH and CDR2 LQKENI. V was trimmed by 3 bases and J by 1 base, leaving 6 bases between them. CDR3 region: CASSPMENTEAFF. For the CDR3, the DNA is TGTGCCAGCTCACCCATGGAGAACACTGAAGCTTTCTTT.

The gene calls are TRBV5-1 and TRBJ2-3; 7 bases line up with TRBD2. Germline V CDR1 and CDR2: SGHRS, YFSETQ. V gave up 0 bases and J gave up 3 bases; unmatched junction bases: 19. The CDR3 extends over 20 amino acids. The CDR3, as DNA: TGCGCCAGCAGCTTGGAAGTGATCCAAGCGGGACGTTTCCAAACAGATACGCAGTATTTT. It specifies CASSLEVIQAGRFQTDTQYF. Full variable domain (remainder filled in from reference TRBV5-1 and TRBJ2-3): KAGVTQTPRYLIKTRGQQVTLSCSPISGHRSVSWYQQTPGQGLQFLFEYFSETQRNKGNFPGRFSGRQFSNSRSEMNVSTLELGDSALYLCASSLEVIQAGRFQTDTQYFGPGTRLTVL.

This sequence joins TRBV2 and TRBJ1-4; TRBD1 is a possible D gene (6 bases). The CDR3 spans 15 residues. Trimming stripped 4 bases from V and 8 bases from J, with 17 bases between. Germline V gene data show CDR1 as SNHLY and CDR2 as FYNNEI. In DNA form, the CDR3 reads TGTGCCAGCAGTGTTTGGCGGGACAACCCGGAAAAACTGTTTTTT. Amino acid sequence: CASSVWRDNPEKLFF.

CDR3 sequence (DNA): TGTGCCATCAGTGAGTCGACTCCGAACTATGGCTACACCTTC. Protein: CAISESTPNYGYTF. V gene TRBV10-3 combines with J gene TRBJ1-2; D is unclear. Germline CDR1 ENHRY, CDR2 SYGVKD. The V gene lost 0 bases and the J gene lost 2 bases, with 7 bases spanning the gap. The CDR3 is 14 amino acids.

The CDR3 nucleotides read TGTGCCAGCGGACGTAGCGGTACTGAGTACGAGCAGTACTTC. Translated, it gives CASGRSGTEYEQYF. This rearrangement joins TRBV27 to TRBJ2-7; D is perhaps TRBD2 (6 bases). This CDR3 comprises 14 residues. Germline loops: CDR1 MNHEY, CDR2 SMNVEV (reference sequence). V was shortened by 8 bases and J by 4 bases, with 18 bases between the two germline ends.

This sequence joins TRBV6-6 and TRBJ1-1, with 9 bases matching TRBD1. Germline values: CDR1 MNHNY, CDR2 SVGAGI (reference sequence). The CDR3 runs to 14 residues. J gave up 7 bases and V 2 bases, and 5 bases lay outside the gene matches. CDR3 sequence (DNA): TGTGCCAGCAGTTACCCAGGACAGGGGAGTGAAGCTTTCTTT. Protein: CASSYPGQGSEAFF.

The chain employs TRBV9 and TRBJ2-1, with D possibly TRBD2 on 5 matching bases. Trimming left V 0 bases short and J 4 bases short, with 14 bases between. Germline V gene data show CDR1 as SGDLS and CDR2 as YYNGEE. The CDR3 consists of 16 residues. The CDR3 DNA is TGTGCCAGCAGCGTAGTTAGCGCGCTAACATACAATGAGCAGTTCTTC. Translation: CASSVVSALTYNEQFF.

The rearrangement links TRBV2 to TRBJ2-1; TRBD2 matches 7 bases. The CDR3 has 15 amino acids. Per germline, CDR1 SNHLY and CDR2 FYNNEI. The ends lost 7 bases at V and 1 base at J; junction bases unmatched: 7. CDR3 nucleotides: TGTGCCAGCAACCTAAGGGAGGGATCCTACAATGAGCAGTTCTTC. It codes for CASNLREGSYNEQFF.

The chain joins TRBV5-1 to TRBJ1-2; D gene ambiguous. The germline V gene encodes CDR1 SGHRS and CDR2 YFSETQ. This CDR3 is 15 amino acids long. Trimming left V 4 bases short and J 1 base short, with 14 bases between. The DNA for the CDR3 is TGCGCCAGCAGCCCGAATGGCGGGGTTAACTATGGCTACACCTTC. Protein product: CASSPNGGVNYGYTF.

V usage is TRBV9 and J usage is TRBJ1-1, with D tentatively TRBD1 (5 bases). This CDR3 is 12 amino acids long. The germline gives CDR1 SGDLS, CDR2 YYNGEE. The V end lost 2 bases, the J end lost 9 bases, and 11 bases lay between the germline ends. The CDR3 region has the DNA TGTGCCAGCAGCGTGGGGCAGGGACAAGCTTTCTTT. Amino acid sequence: CASSVGQGQAFF.

The chain employs TRBV2 and TRBJ1-5; D call uncertain. There are 12 residues in the CDR3. V was shortened by 9 bases and J by 3 bases, with 9 bases between the two germline ends. Germline V gene lookup returns CDR1 SNHLY and CDR2 FYNNEI. The CDR3 region has the DNA TGTGCCAGTAAAGGAGCCAATCAGCCCCAGCATTTT. Translated: CASKGANQPQHF. Variable domain in full (rest from reference TRBV2 and TRBJ1-5): EPEVTQTPSHQVTQMGQEVILRCVPISNHLYFYWYRQILGQKVEFLVSFYNNEISEKSEIFDDQFSVERPDGSNFTLKIRSTKLEDSAMYFCASKGANQPQHFGDGTRLSIL.

This clone was found a few times. This chain links TRBV4-1 with TRBJ1-2; 10 nucleotides line up with TRBD1. Germline V gives CDR1 MGHRA, CDR2 YSYEKL. This CDR3 has 14 amino acids. Trimming took 4 bases from V and 12 from J; bases not matched to a gene: 11. The CDR3 nucleotides read TGCGCCAGCAGCCCCGAGGGACAGGGGTTCGGCGACACCTTC. Translating it yields CASSPEGQGFGDTF.

The J gene is TRBJ1-1, the V gene TRBV18; D call uncertain. V was cut by 1 base and J by 0 bases, with 6 bases left in between. Germline V gene data show CDR1 as KGHSH and CDR2 as LQKENI. There are 14 residues in the CDR3. The CDR3 DNA sequence: TGTGCCAGCTCACCACAGGGCGTGAACACTGAAGCTTTCTTT. This codes for CASSPQGVNTEAFF. Variable domain in full (rest from reference TRBV18 and TRBJ1-1): NAGVMQNPRHLVRRRGQEARLRCSPMKGHSHVYWYRQLPEEGLKFMVYLQKENIIDESGMPKERFSAEFPKEGPSILRIQQVVRGDSAAYFCASSPQGVNTEAFFGQGTRLTVV.

The rearrangement uses TRBV6-5 and TRBJ1-5; possibly TRBD1 for D (5 bases). With 3 bases removed from V and 4 bases from J, the gap between germline ends came to 13 bases. The CDR3 has 15 amino acids. Germline V CDR1 and CDR2: MNHEY, SVGAGI. The CDR3 is CASSYGTGGNQPQHF. CDR3 coding DNA: TGTGCCAGCAGTTATGGTACAGGAGGAAATCAGCCCCAGCATTTT.

The CDR3 DNA is TGTGCCAGCAGTAGGGACACCAGCAACACTGAAGCTTTCTTT. Its translation is CASSRDTSNTEAFF. The chain couples TRBV6-5 to TRBJ1-1; D might be TRBD1 (6 bases). Trimming stripped 5 bases from V and 2 bases from J, with 12 bases between. Germline V gene sequence: CDR1 MNHEY, CDR2 SVGAGI. This CDR3 spans 14 amino acids.

This clone has a handful of counts. The chain combines TRBV5-6 with TRBJ2-7; tentative D call: TRBD2 (5 bases). The CDR3 runs to 13 residues. Germline-derived CDR1 and CDR2 are SGHDT and YYEEEE. V was cut by 4 bases and J by 7 bases, with 15 bases left in between. The CDR3 here is CASSPGDWMEQYF. Here the CDR3 DNA reads TGTGCCAGCAGCCCCGGGGATTGGATGGAGCAGTACTTC.